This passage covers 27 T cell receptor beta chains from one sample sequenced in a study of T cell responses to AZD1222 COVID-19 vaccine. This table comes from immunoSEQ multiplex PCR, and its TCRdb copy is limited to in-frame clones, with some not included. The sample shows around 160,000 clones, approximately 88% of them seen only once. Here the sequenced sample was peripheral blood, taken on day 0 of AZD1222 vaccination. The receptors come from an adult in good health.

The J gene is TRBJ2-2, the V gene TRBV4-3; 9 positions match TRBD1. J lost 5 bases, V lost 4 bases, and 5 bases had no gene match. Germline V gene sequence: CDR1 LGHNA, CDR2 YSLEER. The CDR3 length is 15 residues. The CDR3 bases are TGCGCCAGCAGCCCTGGGACAGGGAGAACCGGGGAGCTGTTTTTT. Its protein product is CASSPGTGRTGELFF.

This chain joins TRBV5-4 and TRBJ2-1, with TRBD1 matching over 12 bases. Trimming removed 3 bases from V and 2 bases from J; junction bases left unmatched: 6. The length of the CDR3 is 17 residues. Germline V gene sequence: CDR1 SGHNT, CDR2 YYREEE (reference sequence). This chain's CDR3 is CASSSSGQGAAYNEQFF. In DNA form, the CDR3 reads TGTGCCAGCAGCTCTTCGGGACAGGGGGCAGCCTACAATGAGCAGTTCTTC.

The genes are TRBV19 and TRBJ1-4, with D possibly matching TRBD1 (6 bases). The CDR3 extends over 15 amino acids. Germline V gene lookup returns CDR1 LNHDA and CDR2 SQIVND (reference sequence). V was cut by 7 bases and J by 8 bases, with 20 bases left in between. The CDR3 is CASTPLTGSREKLFF. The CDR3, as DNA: TGTGCCAGTACCCCACTAACAGGGTCCCGGGAAAAACTGTTTTTT.

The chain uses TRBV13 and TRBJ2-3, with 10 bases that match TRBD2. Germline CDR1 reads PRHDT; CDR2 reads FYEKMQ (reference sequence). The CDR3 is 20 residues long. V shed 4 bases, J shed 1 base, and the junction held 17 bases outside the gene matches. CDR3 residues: CASSSLAGAHSQGRTDTQYF. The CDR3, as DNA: TGTGCCAGCAGCTCCCTAGCGGGGGCGCACTCCCAAGGGCGCACAGATACGCAGTATTTT.

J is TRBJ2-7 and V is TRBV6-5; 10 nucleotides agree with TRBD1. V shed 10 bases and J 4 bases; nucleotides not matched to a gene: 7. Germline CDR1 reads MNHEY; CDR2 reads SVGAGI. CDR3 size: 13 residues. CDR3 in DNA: TGTGCCACCCGAGGGACAGGGGTGTACGAGCAGTACTTC. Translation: CATRGTGVYEQYF.

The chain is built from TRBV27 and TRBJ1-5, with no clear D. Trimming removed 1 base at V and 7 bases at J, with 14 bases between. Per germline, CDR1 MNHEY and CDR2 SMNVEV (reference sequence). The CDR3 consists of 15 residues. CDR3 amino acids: CASSLLSRGGQPQHF. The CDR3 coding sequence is TGTGCCAGCAGTTTATTGTCTCGGGGTGGCCAGCCCCAGCATTTT.

Here the CDR3 reads CASSFLDRATEAFF. The CDR3 region has the DNA TGTGCCAGCAGTTTCCTGGACAGGGCCACTGAAGCTTTCTTT. The V gene is TRBV28, the J gene TRBJ1-1, with 8 bases identical to TRBD1. V lost 3 bases to trimming and J lost 4 bases; unmatched junction nucleotides: 4. Germline-derived CDR1 and CDR2 are MDHEN and SYDVKM. The CDR3 extends over 14 amino acids.

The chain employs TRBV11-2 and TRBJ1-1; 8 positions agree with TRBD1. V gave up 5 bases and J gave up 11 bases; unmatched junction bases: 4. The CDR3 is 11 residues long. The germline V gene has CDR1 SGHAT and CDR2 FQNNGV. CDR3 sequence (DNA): TGTGCCAGCAGCGCCAGGGGGCCGGCTTTCTTT. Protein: CASSARGPAFF.

The CDR3 is CASSLGNPGGNQPQHF. For the CDR3, the DNA is TGTGCCAGCAGCTTAGGGAACCCCGGTGGCAATCAGCCCCAGCATTTT. This chain links TRBV7-8 with TRBJ1-5; D call uncertain. Trimming pared 1 base from V and 2 bases from J, leaving 12 bases between. Germline CDR1 reads SGHVS; CDR2 reads FQNEAQ. CDR3 length: 16 residues.

The CDR3 reads CASSVTDDSYGYTF. The CDR3 bases are TGTGCCAGCAGTGTTACAGACGACAGCTATGGCTACACCTTC. V usage is TRBV25-1 and J usage is TRBJ1-2; D is possibly TRBD1 (5 bases). This CDR3 comprises 14 residues. V lost 4 bases to trimming and J lost 4 bases, with 13 bases between them. Germline CDR1 and CDR2: MGHDK and SYGVNS.

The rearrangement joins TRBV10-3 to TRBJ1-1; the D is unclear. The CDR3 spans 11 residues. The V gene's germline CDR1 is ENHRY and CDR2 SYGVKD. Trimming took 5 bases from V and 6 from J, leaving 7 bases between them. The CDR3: CAISFGAEAFF. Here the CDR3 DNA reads TGTGCCATCAGTTTTGGGGCTGAAGCTTTCTTT.

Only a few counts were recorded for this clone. CDR3 loop: CASSIAGLPTYEQYF. CDR3 DNA: TGTGCCAGCAGTATAGCGGGACTGCCGACCTACGAGCAGTACTTC. The rearrangement joins TRBV6-5 to TRBJ2-7, with 8 positions matching TRBD2. Germline CDR1 reads MNHEY; CDR2 reads SVGAGI. The CDR3 length is 15 residues. Losses at the gene ends were 5 bases for V and 2 bases for J; bases not matched to a gene: 8.

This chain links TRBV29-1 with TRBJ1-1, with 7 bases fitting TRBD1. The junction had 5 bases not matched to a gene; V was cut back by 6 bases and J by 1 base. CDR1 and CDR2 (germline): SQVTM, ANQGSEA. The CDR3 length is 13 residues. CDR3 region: CSVQGVRNTEAFF. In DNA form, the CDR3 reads TGCAGCGTGCAGGGGGTTAGGAACACTGAAGCTTTCTTT.

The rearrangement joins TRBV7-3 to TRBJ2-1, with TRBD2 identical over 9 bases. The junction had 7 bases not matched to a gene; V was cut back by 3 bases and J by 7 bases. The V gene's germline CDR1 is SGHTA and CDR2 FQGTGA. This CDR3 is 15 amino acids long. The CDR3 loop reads CASSFTLAGLNEQFF. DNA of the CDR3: TGTGCCAGCAGCTTCACTCTAGCGGGACTAAATGAGCAGTTCTTC.

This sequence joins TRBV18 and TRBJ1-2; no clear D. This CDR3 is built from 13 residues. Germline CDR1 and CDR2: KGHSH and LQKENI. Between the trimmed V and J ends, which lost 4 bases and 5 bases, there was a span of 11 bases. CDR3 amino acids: CASSLDGSYGYTF. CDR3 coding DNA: TGTGCCAGCTCACTGGACGGATCTTATGGCTACACCTTC.

The CDR3 region has the DNA TGTGCCAGCAGCGTAGCTGGTAGCGGGAGCGACGAGCAGTACTTC. As protein: CASSVAGSGSDEQYF. J is TRBJ2-7 and V is TRBV9, with 9 positions matching TRBD2. Germline trimming cut 0 bases from V and 5 bases from J; bases unmatched to any gene: 6. In germline, CDR1 is SGDLS, CDR2 YYNGEE. This CDR3 is built from 15 residues.

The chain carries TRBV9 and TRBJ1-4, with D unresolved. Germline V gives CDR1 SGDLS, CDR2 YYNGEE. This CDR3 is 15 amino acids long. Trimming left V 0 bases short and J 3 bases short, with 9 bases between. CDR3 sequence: CASSVVGQPNEKLFF. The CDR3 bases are TGTGCCAGCAGCGTAGTCGGTCAGCCTAATGAAAAACTGTTTTTT.

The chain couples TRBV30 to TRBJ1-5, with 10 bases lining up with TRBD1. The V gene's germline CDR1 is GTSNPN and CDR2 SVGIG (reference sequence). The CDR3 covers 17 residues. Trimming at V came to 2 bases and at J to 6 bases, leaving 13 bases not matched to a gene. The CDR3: CAWSPDQGQGRSQPQHF. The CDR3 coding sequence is TGTGCCTGGAGTCCCGACCAGGGACAGGGGAGGAGTCAGCCCCAGCATTTT.

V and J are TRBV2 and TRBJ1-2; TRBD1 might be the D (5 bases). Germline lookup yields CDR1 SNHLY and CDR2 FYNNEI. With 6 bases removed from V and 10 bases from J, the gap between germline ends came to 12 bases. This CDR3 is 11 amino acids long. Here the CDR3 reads CASRRDRFYTF. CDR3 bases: TGTGCCAGCAGGAGGGACCGCTTCTACACCTTC.

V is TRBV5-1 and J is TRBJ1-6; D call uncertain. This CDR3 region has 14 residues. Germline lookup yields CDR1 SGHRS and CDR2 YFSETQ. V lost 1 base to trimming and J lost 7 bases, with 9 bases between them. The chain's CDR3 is CASSLTDGNSPLHF. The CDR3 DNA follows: TGCGCCAGCAGCTTGACAGACGGAAATTCACCCCTCCACTTT.

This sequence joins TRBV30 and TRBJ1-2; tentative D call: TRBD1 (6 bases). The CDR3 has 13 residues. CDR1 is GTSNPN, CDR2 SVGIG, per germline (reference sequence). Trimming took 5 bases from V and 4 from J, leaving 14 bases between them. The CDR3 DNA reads TGTGCCTGGCTTACAGGGAGGGGCTATGGCTACACCTTC. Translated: CAWLTGRGYGYTF.

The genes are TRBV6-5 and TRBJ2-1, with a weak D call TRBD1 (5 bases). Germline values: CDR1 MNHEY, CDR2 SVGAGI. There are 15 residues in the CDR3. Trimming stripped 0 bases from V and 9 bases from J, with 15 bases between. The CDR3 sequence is CASSYSMGKGFEQFF. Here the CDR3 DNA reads TGTGCCAGCAGTTACTCGATGGGCAAGGGGTTTGAGCAGTTCTTC.

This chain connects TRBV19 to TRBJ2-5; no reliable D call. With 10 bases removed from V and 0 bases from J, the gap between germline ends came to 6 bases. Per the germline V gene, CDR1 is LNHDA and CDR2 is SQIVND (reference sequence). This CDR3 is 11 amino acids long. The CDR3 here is CATMYQETQYF. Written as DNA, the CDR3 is TGTGCCACTATGTACCAAGAGACCCAGTACTTC.

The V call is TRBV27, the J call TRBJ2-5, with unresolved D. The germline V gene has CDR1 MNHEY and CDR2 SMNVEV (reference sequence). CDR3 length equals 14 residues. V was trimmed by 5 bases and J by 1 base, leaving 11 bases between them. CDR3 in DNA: TGTGCCAGCAGTCCAAGACAACCCCAAGAGACCCAGTACTTC. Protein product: CASSPRQPQETQYF.

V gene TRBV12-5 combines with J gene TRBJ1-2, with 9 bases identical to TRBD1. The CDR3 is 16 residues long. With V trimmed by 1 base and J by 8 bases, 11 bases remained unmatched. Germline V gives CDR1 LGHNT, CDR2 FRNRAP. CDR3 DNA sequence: TGTGCTAGTGGTTTGGCCCAACAGGGGGCGCTTGGCGGCTACACCTTC. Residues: CASGLAQQGALGGYTF.

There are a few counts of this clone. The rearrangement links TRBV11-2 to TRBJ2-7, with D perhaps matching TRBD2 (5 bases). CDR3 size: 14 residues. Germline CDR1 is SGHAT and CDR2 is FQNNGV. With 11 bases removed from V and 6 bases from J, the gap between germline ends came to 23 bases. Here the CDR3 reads CASHRDRGLGEQYF. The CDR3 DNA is TGTGCCTCCCACCGGGATCGCGGACTCGGCGAGCAGTACTTC.

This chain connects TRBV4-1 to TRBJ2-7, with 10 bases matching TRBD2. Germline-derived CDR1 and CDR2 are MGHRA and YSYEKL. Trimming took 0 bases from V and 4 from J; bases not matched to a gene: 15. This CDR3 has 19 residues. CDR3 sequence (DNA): TGCGCCAGCAGCCAAGATAGGAGTGTTTCAGCGGGGGGGCCTTACGAGCAGTACTTC. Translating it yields CASSQDRSVSAGGPYEQYF.